Reported below is one TCR beta chain. V lost 4 bases and J lost 11, with 15 bases in between. The germline gives CDR1 LGHNA, CDR2 YSLEER. The CDR3 length is 13 residues. This entry comes from a study of blood T cell repertoires in COVID-19. In the study overall: Material from acute and convalescent COVID-19 was sourced from the United States, Italy and Spain.

TCRdb's copy holds only in-frame clones and misses some; the assay was immunoSEQ multiplex PCR. The sample lists approximately 160,000 clones; around 80% were seen once. Sequenced input: PBMCs or T cells enriched from blood (not recorded which). The TCR originated in a woman aged 45-59 years in a cohort exposed to, infected with or recovered from COVID-19 (not recorded which). The J gene is TRBJ1-5, the V gene TRBV4-3, with D perhaps matching TRBD1 (5 bases). This chain's CDR3 is CASSPIQGSAQHF. The CDR3 DNA reads as TGCGCCAGCAGCCCGATCCAGGGCTCGGCCCAGCATTTT.